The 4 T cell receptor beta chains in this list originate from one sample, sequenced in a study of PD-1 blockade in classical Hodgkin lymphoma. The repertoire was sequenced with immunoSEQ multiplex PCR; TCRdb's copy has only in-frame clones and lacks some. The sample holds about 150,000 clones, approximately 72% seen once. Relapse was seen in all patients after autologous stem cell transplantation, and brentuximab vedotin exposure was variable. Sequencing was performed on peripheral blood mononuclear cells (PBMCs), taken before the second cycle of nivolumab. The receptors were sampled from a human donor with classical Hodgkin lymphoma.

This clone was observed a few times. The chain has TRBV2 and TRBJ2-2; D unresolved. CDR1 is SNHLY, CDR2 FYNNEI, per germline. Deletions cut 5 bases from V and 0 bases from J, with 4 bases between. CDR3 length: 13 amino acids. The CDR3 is CASSLTNTGELFF. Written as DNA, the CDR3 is TGTGCCAGCAGTCTTACGAACACCGGGGAGCTGTTTTTT.

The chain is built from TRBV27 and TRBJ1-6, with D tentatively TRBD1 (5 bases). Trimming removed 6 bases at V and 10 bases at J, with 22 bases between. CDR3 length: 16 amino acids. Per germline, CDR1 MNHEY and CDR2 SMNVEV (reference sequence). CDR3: CASSRKVQGMLSPLHF. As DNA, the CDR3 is TGTGCCAGCAGCCGGAAGGTGCAGGGAATGTTGTCACCCCTCCACTTT.

The CDR3 coding sequence is TGTGCCAGCAGCCAAGCCCCGTTTAGCGGGAGGGGCAATGAGCAGTTCTTC. Translating it yields CASSQAPFSGRGNEQFF. The V and J genes are TRBV4-2 and TRBJ2-1, with 11 bases lining up with TRBD2. The germline gives CDR1 LGHNA, CDR2 YNFKEQ. The CDR3 extends over 17 amino acids. The V and J ends lost 1 base and 6 bases, in that order; junction bases with no gene match: 8.

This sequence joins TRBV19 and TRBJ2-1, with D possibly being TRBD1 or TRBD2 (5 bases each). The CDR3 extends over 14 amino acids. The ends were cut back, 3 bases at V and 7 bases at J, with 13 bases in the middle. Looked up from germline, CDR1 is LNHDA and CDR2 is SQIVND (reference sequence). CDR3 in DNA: TGTGCCAGTAGTATGAGGGGCTCAGGGAATGAGCAGTTCTTC. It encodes CASSMRGSGNEQFF.